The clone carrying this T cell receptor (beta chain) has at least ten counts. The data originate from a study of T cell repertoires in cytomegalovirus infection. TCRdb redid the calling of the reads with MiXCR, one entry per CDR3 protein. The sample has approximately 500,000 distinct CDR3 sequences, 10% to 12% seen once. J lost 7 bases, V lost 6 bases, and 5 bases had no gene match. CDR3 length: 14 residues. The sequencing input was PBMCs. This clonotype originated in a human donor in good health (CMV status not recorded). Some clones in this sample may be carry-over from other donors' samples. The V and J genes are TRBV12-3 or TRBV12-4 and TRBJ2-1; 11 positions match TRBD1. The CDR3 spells CASSPGTGGNEQFF. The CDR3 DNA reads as TGTGCCAGCAGCCCCGGGACAGGGGGAAATGAGCAGTTCTTC.